This TCR beta chain originates from a study of blood T cell repertoires in COVID-19. Study-wide background: COVID-19 samples collected from the United States, Italy and Spain covered acute and convalescent phases. PBMCs, B-cell-depleted T cells, or T cells were the source of the cDNA or gDNA that made up the material.

In the study's own analysis: Estimates of nucleated cell counts were drawn from the amplification of reference gene primers. Method: immunoSEQ multiplex PCR; TCRdb's copy keeps in-frame clones and lacks some. For V, J and clone size, that table is used; D and trimming come from the DNA. The sample records 50,000 to 80,000 clones, nearly 90% being singletons. The CDR3 is made up of 12 amino acids. With 1 base clipped from V and 8 bases from J, the junction kept 1 base outside the gene matches. Germline V gene lookup returns CDR1 KGHSH and CDR2 LQKENI. V usage is TRBV18 and J usage is TRBJ1-1; 7 nucleotides align to TRBD1. The sequence was obtained from a man aged 60-69 years with acute or convalescent COVID-19. Sequencing was performed on peripheral blood. CDR3 sequence: CASSPQDREAFF. For the CDR3, the DNA is TGTGCCAGCTCACCACAGGACAGGGAAGCTTTCTTT.